This T cell receptor beta chain was observed in a study of control samples from healthy donors and cancer patients. Only in-frame clones appear in the TCRdb table, and some are missing; sequencing was by immunoSEQ multiplex PCR. The top ten clones hold around 1.1% of a sample with around 110,000 clones, 85% to 90% of them seen once. This clone came up once. Germline V lookup: CDR1 LNHNV, CDR2 YYDKDF (reference sequence). The CDR3 extends over 14 amino acids. V was trimmed by 0 bases and J by 4 bases, leaving 9 bases between them. The sequence was obtained from a woman in her fifties or sixties with colorectal cancer. Source material: PBMCs. The V call is TRBV15, the J call TRBJ1-1; tentatively, D is TRBD1 (5 bases). This chain's CDR3 is CATSRDRRGTEAFF. The CDR3 bases are TGTGCCACCAGCAGAGATCGAAGGGGCACTGAAGCTTTCTTT.